What follows are 20 T cell receptor beta chains derived from one specimen sequenced in a study of shared clonotypes between healthy human individuals. Generated by immunoSEQ multiplex PCR, the TCRdb table keeps only in-frame clones and is missing some. Of 400,000 to 600,000 clones listed, around 79% were seen once; the top ten hold 12%. The sequencing input was PBMCs. These receptors all stem from a woman between 40 and 55 years old in good health. Some clones in this sample may be carry-over from other donors' samples.

This clone has just one count. The chain carries TRBV7-2 and TRBJ2-2; unclear D gene. The ends were cut back, 7 bases at V and 5 bases at J, with 14 bases in the middle. The germline gives CDR1 SGHTA, CDR2 FQGNSA. The CDR3 is 14 residues long. DNA for the CDR3: TGTGCCAGCAACTCCTGGGCCGCGACCGGGGAGCTGTTTTTT. Residues: CASNSWAATGELFF.

The gene calls are TRBV28 and TRBJ1-2; TRBD1 is a possible D gene (6 bases). CDR1 MDHEN and CDR2 SYDVKM come from the germline V gene. V lost 8 bases to trimming and J lost 4 bases, with 17 bases between them. This CDR3 spans 14 amino acids. The CDR3 DNA reads as TGTGCCAGCGCAATCACAGGGCCTATCTATGGCTACACCTTC. It is translated as CASAITGPIYGYTF.

V and J are TRBV14 and TRBJ2-3; tentative D call: TRBD1 (6 bases). This CDR3 spans 15 amino acids. Trimming removed 3 bases from V and 3 bases from J, with 13 bases in between. CDR1 and CDR2 (germline): SGHDN, FVKESK. CDR3 sequence: CASSHHIQGTDTQYF. CDR3 in DNA: TGTGCCAGCAGCCATCATATACAGGGTACAGATACGCAGTATTTT.

The rearrangement links TRBV7-9 to TRBJ1-6; a weak D match, TRBD1 (5 bases). The CDR3 has 17 residues. Germline lookup yields CDR1 SEHNR and CDR2 FQNEAQ (reference sequence). V was cut by 2 bases and J by 0 bases, with 11 bases left in between. In DNA, the CDR3 is TGTGCCAGCAGCTTACTACAGGCGAGCTCCTATAATTCACCCCTCCACTTT. Amino acids: CASSLLQASSYNSPLHF. Together with reference TRBV7-9 and TRBJ1-6, the CDR3 gives the full variable domain: DTGVSQNPRHKITKRGQNVTFRCDPISEHNRLYWYRQTLGQGPEFLTYFQNEAQLEKSRLLSDRFSAERPKGSFSTLEIQRTEQGDSAMYLCASSLLQASSYNSPLHFGNGTRLTVT.

The V call is TRBV30, the J call TRBJ1-2; D perhaps matches TRBD1 (5 bases). Germline V CDR1 and CDR2: GTSNPN, SVGIG (reference sequence). Trimming shortened V by 1 base and J by 0 bases, and 9 bases separated the two germline ends. The CDR3 loop spans 14 amino acids. The CDR3, as DNA: TGTGCCTGGAGTGAGGGGACGGCTAACTATGGCTACACCTTC. This gives the protein CAWSEGTANYGYTF.

This clone was detected only a few times. V and J are TRBV11-1 and TRBJ1-6; D unresolved. Germline V gene data show CDR1 as SGHAT and CDR2 as FQDESV (reference sequence). V lost 5 bases and J lost 6, with 8 bases in between. This CDR3 is built from 13 residues. The CDR3 loop is CASSPGFNSPLHF. CDR3 in DNA: TGTGCCAGCAGCCCGGGCTTTAATTCACCCCTCCACTTT. Full variable domain (missing parts from reference TRBV11-1 and TRBJ1-6): EAEVAQSPRYKITEKSQAVAFWCDPISGHATLYWYRQILGQGPELLVQFQDESVVDDSQLPKDRFSAERLKGVDSTLKIQPAELGDSAMYLCASSPGFNSPLHFGNGTRLTVT.

This chain connects TRBV7-9 to TRBJ2-1; no firm D call. CDR1 and CDR2 from the germline V gene are SEHNR and FQNEAQ (reference sequence). This CDR3 comprises 13 residues. Trimming cost V 2 bases and J 8 bases, with 10 bases left between them. The CDR3 loop reads CASSLYGRDEQFF. The CDR3 DNA is TGTGCCAGCAGCTTATACGGGCGAGATGAGCAGTTCTTC.

The V and J genes are TRBV28 and TRBJ2-7, with D perhaps TRBD1 (6 bases). The germline V gene has CDR1 MDHEN and CDR2 SYDVKM. Trimming cost V 7 bases and J 5 bases, with 18 bases left between them. The length of the CDR3 is 14 residues. This chain's CDR3 is CASTPRWGPDEQYF. DNA for the CDR3: TGTGCCAGCACCCCCCGCTGGGGGCCCGACGAGCAGTACTTC.

V is TRBV5-1 and J is TRBJ1-1, with 8 bases that match TRBD1. This CDR3 is built from 14 residues. V trimming: 5 bases; J trimming: 0 bases; junction bases outside the gene matches: 3. CDR1 is SGHRS and CDR2 is YFSETQ in the germline V gene. The CDR3 DNA reads TGCGCCAGCAGGCGGACAGGGATGAACACTGAAGCTTTCTTT. Translation: CASRRTGMNTEAFF.

The V and J genes are TRBV4-1 and TRBJ1-2; 7 bases are shared with TRBD1. V gave up 0 bases and J gave up 7 bases; unmatched junction bases: 26. Per the germline V gene, CDR1 is MGHRA and CDR2 is YSYEKL. This CDR3 is 21 amino acids long. CDR3 sequence: CASSQDPNPKQGFAHLRGYTF. CDR3 DNA: TGCGCCAGCAGCCAAGATCCTAATCCAAAACAGGGGTTTGCGCATTTGCGTGGCTACACCTTC.

V and J are TRBV7-2 and TRBJ1-1; D may be TRBD1 (5 bases). Trimming took 6 bases from V and 1 from J, leaving 12 bases between them. CDR3 length equals 14 residues. CDR1 and CDR2 from the germline V gene are SGHTA and FQGNSA. The CDR3 loop reads CASRERGTNTEAFF. In DNA form, the CDR3 reads TGTGCCAGCAGAGAACGGGGGACGAACACTGAAGCTTTCTTT. The full variable domain, in which reference TRBV7-2 and TRBJ1-1 provide the parts outside the CDR3, is GAGVSQSPSNKVTEKGKDVELRCDPISGHTALYWYRQSLGQGLEFLIYFQGNSAPDKSGLPSDRFSAERTGGSVSTLTIQRTQQEDSAVYLCASRERGTNTEAFFGQGTRLTVV.

V is TRBV11-2 and J is TRBJ2-7; TRBD2 agrees at 7 bases. The CDR3 spans 13 residues. CDR1 SGHAT and CDR2 FQNNGV come from the germline V gene. The J segment lost 6 bases and the V segment lost 2 bases, leaving 4 bases of the junction unmatched. CDR3 nucleotide sequence: TGTGCCAGCAGCTTATCCGCGGGAGCCGAGCAGTACTTC. This sequence encodes CASSLSAGAEQYF.

For this clone: Other DNA variants within this sample encode the same CDR3. The chain links TRBV7-3 to TRBJ2-5; a possible D gene is TRBD1 (6 bases). The CDR3 is made up of 13 amino acids. V lost 3 bases, J lost 3 bases, and 8 bases lay in between. In germline, CDR1 is SGHTA, CDR2 FQGTGA. The CDR3 DNA is TGTGCCAGCAGCTTGAACAGGGAAGAGACCCAGTACTTC. The encoded protein is CASSLNREETQYF.

Regarding this clone: With a much larger clone just one base away, this may be a read error. J is TRBJ2-3 and V is TRBV7-9; the match to TRBD2 covers 11 bases. From germline, CDR1 is SEHNR and CDR2 FQNEAQ (reference sequence). This CDR3 region has 15 residues. The V and J ends lost 4 bases and 0 bases, in that order; junction bases with no gene match: 0. The CDR3 spells CASSWTSGSTDTQYF. In nucleotides, the CDR3 is TGTGCCAGCAGCTGGACTAGCGGGAGCACAGATACGCAGTATTTT. Based on the CDR3 plus reference TRBV7-9 and TRBJ2-3, the full variable domain is DTGVSQNPRHKITKRGQNVTFRCDPISEHNRLYWYRQTLGQGPEFLTYFQNEAQLEKSRLLSDRFSAERPKGSFSTLEIQRTEQGDSAMYLCASSWTSGSTDTQYFGPGTRLTVL.

The V call is TRBV6-5, the J call TRBJ1-2; TRBD1 might be the D (5 bases). The V and J ends lost 0 bases and 6 bases respectively, with 8 bases between them. Germline-derived CDR1 and CDR2 are MNHEY and SVGAGI. The CDR3 extends over 13 amino acids. This CDR3 is CASSYSPGHGYTF. The CDR3 DNA follows: TGTGCCAGCAGTTACTCGCCAGGGCATGGCTACACCTTC.

This chain links TRBV18 with TRBJ2-5, with 7 bases lining up with TRBD1. The CDR3 length is 16 residues. From germline, CDR1 is KGHSH and CDR2 LQKENI. V shed 3 bases, J shed 4 bases, and the junction held 11 bases outside the gene matches. CDR3: CASSPTTGSDRETQYF. The CDR3 coding sequence is TGTGCCAGCTCACCGACGACAGGGAGTGATCGAGAGACCCAGTACTTC. Complete variable domain (other parts from reference TRBV18 and TRBJ2-5): NAGVMQNPRHLVRRRGQEARLRCSPMKGHSHVYWYRQLPEEGLKFMVYLQKENIIDESGMPKERFSAEFPKEGPSILRIQQVVRGDSAAYFCASSPTTGSDRETQYFGPGTRLLVL.

The chain couples TRBV7-9 to TRBJ1-1; D gene uncertain. Trimming pared 2 bases from V and 0 bases from J, leaving 10 bases between. Germline V lookup: CDR1 SEHNR, CDR2 FQNEAQ (reference sequence). CDR3 length equals 15 residues. The CDR3 DNA sequence: TGTGCCAGCAGCTTACTAAACAACTTGAACACTGAAGCTTTCTTT. This codes for CASSLLNNLNTEAFF.

V and J are TRBV15 and TRBJ2-7; 7 bases are shared with TRBD1. This CDR3 spans 15 amino acids. The ends lost 2 bases at V and 4 bases at J; junction bases unmatched: 8. From germline, CDR1 is LNHNV and CDR2 YYDKDF (reference sequence). The CDR3 is CATSRNRDSTYEQYF. CDR3 sequence (DNA): TGTGCCACCAGCAGAAACCGGGACAGCACATACGAGCAGTACTTC.

The V gene is TRBV5-1, the J gene TRBJ1-5; D may be TRBD1 (5 bases). Germline CDR1 SGHRS, CDR2 YFSETQ. The CDR3 runs to 16 residues. Trimming left V 0 bases short and J 2 bases short, with 12 bases between. CDR3 region: CASSLDGGGGNQPQHF. CDR3 in DNA: TGCGCCAGCAGCTTGGATGGGGGAGGGGGCAATCAGCCCCAGCATTTT. The whole variable domain, remainder taken from reference TRBV5-1 and TRBJ1-5, is KAGVTQTPRYLIKTRGQQVTLSCSPISGHRSVSWYQQTPGQGLQFLFEYFSETQRNKGNFPGRFSGRQFSNSRSEMNVSTLELGDSALYLCASSLDGGGGNQPQHFGDGTRLSIL.

The genes are TRBV5-4 and TRBJ2-1; 11 bases are a match to TRBD2. Germline CDR1 reads SGHNT; CDR2 reads YYREEE (reference sequence). V trimming: 0 bases; J trimming: 2 bases; junction bases outside the gene matches: 4. The CDR3 runs 17 residues. The CDR3 bases are TGTGCCAGCAGCTTGGAACTAGCGGGAGCGGCCTACAATGAGCAGTTCTTC. This gives the protein CASSLELAGAAYNEQFF.